The 8 T cell receptor beta chains presented below share a single source sample, sequenced in a study of blood T cell repertoires in COVID-19. Sequenced by immunoSEQ multiplex PCR; TCRdb stores in-frame clones only, minus some. The repertoire holds about 270,000 clones, with roughly 87% as singletons. Sequenced material: peripheral blood. The receptors come from a human donor in a cohort sampled during active COVID-19.

The J gene is TRBJ2-7, the V gene TRBV18; TRBD2 agrees at 7 bases. The ends lost 4 bases at V and 5 bases at J; junction bases unmatched: 11. The CDR3 loop spans 15 amino acids. From germline, CDR1 is KGHSH and CDR2 LQKENI. The CDR3, as DNA: TGTGCCAGCTCACAACGGGGCGGGAGCGGAGACGAGCAGTACTTC. Amino acids: CASSQRGGSGDEQYF.

The V and J genes are TRBV28 and TRBJ2-5, with 8 bases matching TRBD2. There are 15 residues in the CDR3. J gave up 2 bases and V 6 bases, and 8 bases lay outside the gene matches. Germline V lookup: CDR1 MDHEN, CDR2 SYDVKM. CDR3 bases: TGTGCCAGCAGACCTCTAGCGGGCTTGCAAGAGACCCAGTACTTC. This codes for CASRPLAGLQETQYF.

This chain connects TRBV3-1 (or the pseudogene TRBV3-2) to TRBJ2-7, with D possibly matching TRBD1 (5 bases). Germline loops: CDR1 LGHDT, CDR2 YNNKEL (reference sequence). V gave up 5 bases and J gave up 1 base, with 12 bases separating them. This CDR3 has 14 amino acids. CDR3 DNA sequence: TGTGCCAGCAGCAAAGGGGCCGCGTCCTACGAGCAGTACTTC. Protein product: CASSKGAASYEQYF.

CDR3 sequence: CASSPTRDTSRGYTF. DNA of the CDR3: TGTGCCAGCTCACCAACACGGGACACCAGCCGGGGCTACACCTTC. The chain is built from TRBV18 and TRBJ1-2, with D maybe TRBD1 (6 bases). V lost 2 bases to trimming and J lost 8 bases, with 18 bases between them. Germline V gene data show CDR1 as KGHSH and CDR2 as LQKENI. The CDR3 covers 15 residues.

The rearrangement links TRBV6-5 to TRBJ2-5; TRBD1 matches at 7 bases. The CDR3 spans 14 residues. Germline V gives CDR1 MNHEY, CDR2 SVGAGI. V lost 6 bases, J lost 2 bases, and 6 bases stayed unmatched. Here the CDR3 DNA reads TGTGCCAGCAGCCGGGACAGCTATCAAGAGACCCAGTACTTC. This codes for CASSRDSYQETQYF.

This chain uses TRBV7-2 with TRBJ2-1, with no clear D. Trimming stripped 5 bases from V and 6 bases from J, with 8 bases between. Germline V gene lookup returns CDR1 SGHTA and CDR2 FQGNSA. This CDR3 spans 12 amino acids. This chain's CDR3 is CASSLSLNEQFF. The CDR3 DNA follows: TGTGCCAGCAGCCTTAGTCTCAATGAGCAGTTCTTC.

The count of this clone is one. The rearrangement uses TRBV6-5 and TRBJ1-5, with D unclear. Trimming took off 8 bases at V and 2 bases at J, with 13 bases between the two ends. Germline assignment: CDR1 MNHEY and CDR2 SVGAGI. The CDR3 is 14 amino acids. The CDR3 DNA reads TGTGCCAGCTCTCCGGCAGGTCGCAATCAGCCCCAGCATTTT. Its protein product is CASSPAGRNQPQHF.

The V call is TRBV7-8, the J call TRBJ1-1; 7 bases are shared with TRBD1. Germline lookup yields CDR1 SGHVS and CDR2 FQNEAQ. The CDR3 sequence is 18 residues long. V gave up 0 bases and J gave up 1 base; unmatched junction bases: 11. The CDR3 spells CASSLARTQGIWNTEAFF. For the CDR3, the DNA is TGTGCCAGCAGCTTAGCGAGGACACAGGGGATTTGGAACACTGAAGCTTTCTTT.